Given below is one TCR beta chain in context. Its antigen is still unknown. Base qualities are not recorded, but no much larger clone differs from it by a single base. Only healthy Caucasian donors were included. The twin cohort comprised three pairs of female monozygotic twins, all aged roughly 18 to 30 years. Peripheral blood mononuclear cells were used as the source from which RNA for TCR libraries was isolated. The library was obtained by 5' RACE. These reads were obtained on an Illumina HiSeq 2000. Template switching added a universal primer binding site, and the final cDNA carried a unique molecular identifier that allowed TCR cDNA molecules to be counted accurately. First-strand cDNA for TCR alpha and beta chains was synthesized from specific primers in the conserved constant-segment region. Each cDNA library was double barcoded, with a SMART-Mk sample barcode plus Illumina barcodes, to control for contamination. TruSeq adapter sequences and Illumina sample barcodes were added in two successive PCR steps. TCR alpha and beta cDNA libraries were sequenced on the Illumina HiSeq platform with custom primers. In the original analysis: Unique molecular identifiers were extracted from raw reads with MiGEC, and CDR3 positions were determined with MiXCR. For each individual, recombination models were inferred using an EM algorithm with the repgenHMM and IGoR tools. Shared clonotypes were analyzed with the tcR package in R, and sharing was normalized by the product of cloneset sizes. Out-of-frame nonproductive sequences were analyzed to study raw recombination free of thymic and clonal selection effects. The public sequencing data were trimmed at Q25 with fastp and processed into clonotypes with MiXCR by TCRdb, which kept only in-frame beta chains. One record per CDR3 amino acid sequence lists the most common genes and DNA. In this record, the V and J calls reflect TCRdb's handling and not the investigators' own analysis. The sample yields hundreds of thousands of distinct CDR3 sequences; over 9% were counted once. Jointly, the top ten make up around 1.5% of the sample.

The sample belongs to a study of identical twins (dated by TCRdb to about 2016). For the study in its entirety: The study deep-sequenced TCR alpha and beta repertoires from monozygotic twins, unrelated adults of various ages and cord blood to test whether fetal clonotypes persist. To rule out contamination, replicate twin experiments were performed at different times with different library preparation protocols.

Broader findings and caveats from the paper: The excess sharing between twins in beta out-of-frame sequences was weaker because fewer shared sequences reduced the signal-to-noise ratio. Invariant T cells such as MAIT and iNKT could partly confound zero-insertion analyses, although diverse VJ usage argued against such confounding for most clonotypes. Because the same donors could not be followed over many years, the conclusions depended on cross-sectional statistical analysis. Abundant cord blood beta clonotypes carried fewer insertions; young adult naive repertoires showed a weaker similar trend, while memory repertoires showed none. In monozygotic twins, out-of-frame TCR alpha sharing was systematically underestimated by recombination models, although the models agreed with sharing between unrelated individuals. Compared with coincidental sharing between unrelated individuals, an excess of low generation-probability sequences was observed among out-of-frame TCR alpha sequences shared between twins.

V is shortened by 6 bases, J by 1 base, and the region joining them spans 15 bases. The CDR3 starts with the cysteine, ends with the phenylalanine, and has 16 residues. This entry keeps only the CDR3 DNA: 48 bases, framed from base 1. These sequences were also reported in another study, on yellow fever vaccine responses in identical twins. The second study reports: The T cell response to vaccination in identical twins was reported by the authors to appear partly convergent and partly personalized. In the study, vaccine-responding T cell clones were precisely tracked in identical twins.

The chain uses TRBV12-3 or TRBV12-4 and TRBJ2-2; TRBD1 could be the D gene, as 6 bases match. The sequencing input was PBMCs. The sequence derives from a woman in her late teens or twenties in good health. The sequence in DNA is TGTGCCAGCAGCCGTACAGGGCGGAGGAACACCGGGGAGCTGTTTTTT. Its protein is CASSRTGRRNTGELFF.